The rows below give T cell receptor beta chains drawn from one sample of a study of T cell responses to AZD1222 COVID-19 vaccine. Profiled with immunoSEQ multiplex PCR; TCRdb holds only in-frame clones, not every one. The sample consists of roughly 50,000 clones, around nine tenths of them appearing once. The sequencing used peripheral blood, collected 28 days after the second AZD1222 dose. Receptor source: an adult who received the AZD1222 COVID-19 vaccine. Both conserved end residues are part of each CDR3. The D gene is left open where the match is weak.

>TRBD2|TRBV6-4
CASSVLAGSDTQYF
>.|TRBV5-4
CASSLAGPYEQFF
>TRBD1|TRBV6-2/TRBV6-3
CASSIDRGNQPQHF
>.|TRBV11-3
CASSPYGGGVFDEQFF
>.|TRBV5-6
CASSFGENTGELFF
>TRBD2|TRBV5-1
CASRIAGEEQFF
>.|TRBV12-5
CASGLADEQYF
>.|TRBV24-1
CATSDLQAGLVDGYTF
>TRBD1|TRBV10-2
CASSDRGQGATEAFF
>.|TRBV13
CASSLGTGGNQPQHF
>.|TRBV18
CASSPSQIYEQYF
>TRBD2|TRBV6-5
CASSQVVGGRHF
>.|TRBV21-1
CASSNEEVGAIAKNIQYF
>TRBD1|TRBV27
CASSRTGSGNSNQPQHF
>.|TRBV28
CASSSYRDGQPQHF
>.|TRBV7-2
CASSFLGESSYEQYF
>.|TRBV5-6
CASSFNYEQYF
>TRBD2|TRBV10-3
CAISEGWLAGGEGLRNTQYF
>.|TRBV5-1
CASSSHSLATEAFF
>.|TRBV3-1/TRBV3-2
CASSQDVGIFSTDTQYF
>TRBD2|TRBV14
CASSLILAGGETQYF
>TRBD1|TRBV4-2
CASSQGQGNTGELFF
>.|TRBV11-3
CASSRGGVDTEAFF
>TRBD1|TRBV28
CASSEIGQGKETQYF
>.|TRBV6-2/TRBV6-3
CASSSGTSGNTIYF
>.|TRBV7-3
CASSLRSDGQQFF
>.|TRBV13
CASSARRGANYGYTF
>TRBD2|TRBV11-2
CASSLAQRGGTDTQYF
>.|TRBV11-2
CASSLAVGYEQYF
>.|TRBV6-5
CASAEHNEKLFF
>.|TRBV20-1
CSAAGNYGYTF
>.|TRBV5-6
CASSAEGGPADTQYF
>.|TRBV11-2
CASSLVFRGMAPLHF
>.|TRBV2
CASSEYMNGGSNQPQHF
>.|TRBV28
CASSQIYGGTEAFF
>.|TRBV19
CASTSNPGIYGYTF
>.|TRBV5-6
CASSPPVAGETQYF
>TRBD2|TRBV5-6
CASSLSTSGYNEQFF
>.|TRBV15
CATSRDRGRDYGYTF
>.|TRBV6-1
CASSEEEVNEQFF